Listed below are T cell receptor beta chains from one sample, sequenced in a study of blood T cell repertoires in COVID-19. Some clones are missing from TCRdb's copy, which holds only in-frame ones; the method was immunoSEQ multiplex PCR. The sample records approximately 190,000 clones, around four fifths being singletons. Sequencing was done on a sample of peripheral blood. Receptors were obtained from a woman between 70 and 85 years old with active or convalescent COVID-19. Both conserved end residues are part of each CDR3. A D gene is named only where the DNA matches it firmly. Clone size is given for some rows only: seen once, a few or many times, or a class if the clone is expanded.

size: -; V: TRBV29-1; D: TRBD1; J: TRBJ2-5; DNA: TGCAGCGTGGGGACAGGGCAAGAGACCCAGTACTTC; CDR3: CSVGTGQETQYF
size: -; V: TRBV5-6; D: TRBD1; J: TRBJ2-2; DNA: TGTGCCAGCAGCTTGGCAGGGGGTAACACCGGGGAGCTGTTTTTT; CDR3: CASSLAGGNTGELFF
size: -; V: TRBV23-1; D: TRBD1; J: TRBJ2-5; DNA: TGCGCCAGCAGTCCCCACGGCGTGACAGGGGGGGTAGAGGGGGAGACCCAGTACTTC; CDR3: CASSPHGVTGGVEGETQYF
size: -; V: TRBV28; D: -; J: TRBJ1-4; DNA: TGTGCCAGCAGTTTACAGGCAGGGGAGTATGAAAAACTGTTTTTT; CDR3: CASSLQAGEYEKLFF
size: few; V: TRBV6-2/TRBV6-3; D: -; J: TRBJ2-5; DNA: TGTGCCAGCAGTGCGCGGACAGCGAGAAAAGAGACCCAGTACTTC; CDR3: CASSARTARKETQYF
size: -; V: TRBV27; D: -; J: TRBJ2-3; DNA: TGTGCCAGCAGTTTATCCAGGGCGGAAGATACGCAGTATTTT; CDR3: CASSLSRAEDTQYF
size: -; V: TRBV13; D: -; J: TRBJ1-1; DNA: TGTGCCAGCAGCTTACTGGGCAGGGCCACTGAAGCTTTCTTT; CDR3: CASSLLGRATEAFF
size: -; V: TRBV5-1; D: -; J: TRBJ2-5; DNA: TGCGCCAGCAGCTTGACGGCAGGGGCCCGGGAGACCCAGTACTTC; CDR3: CASSLTAGARETQYF
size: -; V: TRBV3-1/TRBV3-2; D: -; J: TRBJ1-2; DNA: TGTGCCAGCAGCCCCGACAGGACCGGTGGCTACACCTTC; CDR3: CASSPDRTGGYTF
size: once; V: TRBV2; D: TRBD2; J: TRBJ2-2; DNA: TGTGCCAGCGGAGGACTAGCGGGAGTCCCCGGGGAGCTGTTTTTT; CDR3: CASGGLAGVPGELFF
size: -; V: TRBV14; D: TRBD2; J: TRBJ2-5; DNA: TGTGCCAGCAGCCAGCTACTAGCGGCCCAAGAGACCCAGTACTTC; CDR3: CASSQLLAAQETQYF
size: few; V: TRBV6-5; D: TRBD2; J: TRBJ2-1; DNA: TGTGCCAGCAGTTACCGGACTAGCCATGAGCAGTTCTTC; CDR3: CASSYRTSHEQFF
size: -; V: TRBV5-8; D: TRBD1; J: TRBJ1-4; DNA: TGTGCCAGCAGCTACGGGGACAGGGGTTGGGAAAAACTGTTTTTT; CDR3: CASSYGDRGWEKLFF
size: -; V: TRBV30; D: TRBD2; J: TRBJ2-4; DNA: TGTGCCTGGAGGGGAATAGCGGGGGGACTAGCCAAAAACATTCAGTACTTC; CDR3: CAWRGIAGGLAKNIQYF
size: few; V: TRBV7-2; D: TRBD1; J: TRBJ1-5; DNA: TGTGCCAGCAGCTTTACAGGGGATCAGCCCCAGCATTTT; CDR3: CASSFTGDQPQHF
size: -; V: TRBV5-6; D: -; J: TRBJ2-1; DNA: TGTGCCAGCAGCGCCGAGGAGGGGTTCTACAATGAGCAGTTCTTC; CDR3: CASSAEEGFYNEQFF
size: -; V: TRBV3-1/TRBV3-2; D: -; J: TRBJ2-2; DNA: TGTGCCAGCAGCCAAGATTGGCTAGGCGCGAACACCGGGGAGCTGTTTTTT; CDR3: CASSQDWLGANTGELFF
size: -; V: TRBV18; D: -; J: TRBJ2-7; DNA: TGTGCCAGCTCACCAGATAGGGGGGGCGAGCAGTACTTC; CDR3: CASSPDRGGEQYF
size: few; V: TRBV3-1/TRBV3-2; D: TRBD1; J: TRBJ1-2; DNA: TGTGCCAGCAGCCAATTCGGGGACAGCGGAGGCTACACCTTC; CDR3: CASSQFGDSGGYTF
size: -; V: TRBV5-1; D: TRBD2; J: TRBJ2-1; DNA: TGCGCCAGCAGCTTGTCCACCGGCGGGAGCGATGAGCAGTTCTTC; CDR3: CASSLSTGGSDEQFF
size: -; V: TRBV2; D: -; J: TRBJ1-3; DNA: TGTGCCAGCAGAGGGGACTCGTGGGGAAACACCATATATTTT; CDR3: CASRGDSWGNTIYF
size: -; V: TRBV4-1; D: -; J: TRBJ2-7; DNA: TGCGCCAGCAGCCAAGTTGGACGGGGAACCTACGAGCAGTACTTC; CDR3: CASSQVGRGTYEQYF
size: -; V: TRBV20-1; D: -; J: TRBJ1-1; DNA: TGCAGTGCTAGTATCGTGGCAGGGCGTGCTGAAGCTTTCTTT; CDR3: CSASIVAGRAEAFF
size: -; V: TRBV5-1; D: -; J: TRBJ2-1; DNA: TGCGCCAGCAGCTTCTCGGGAGTATTCTACAATGAGCAGTTCTTC; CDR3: CASSFSGVFYNEQFF
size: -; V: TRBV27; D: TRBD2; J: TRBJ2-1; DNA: TGTGCCAGCAGTTTAGACCTAGCGGGAGTGAGCGAGCAGTTCTTC; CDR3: CASSLDLAGVSEQFF
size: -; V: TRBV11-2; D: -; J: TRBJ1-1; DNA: TGTGCCAGCAGCTTAGCTTATGGCGGGGCAACTGAAGCTTTCTTT; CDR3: CASSLAYGGATEAFF
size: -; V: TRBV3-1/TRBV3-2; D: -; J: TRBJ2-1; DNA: TGTGCCAGCAGCCTACACCCCGAGGGCAATGAGCAGTTCTTC; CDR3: CASSLHPEGNEQFF
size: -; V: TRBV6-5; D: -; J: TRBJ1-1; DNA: TGTGCCAGCAGAAGAGCCACTGAAGCTTTCTTT; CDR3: CASRRATEAFF
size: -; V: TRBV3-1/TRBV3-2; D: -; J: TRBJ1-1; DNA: TGTGCCAGCAGCCAAGATTGGAGGGGCCCGAACACTGAAGCTTTCTTT; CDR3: CASSQDWRGPNTEAFF
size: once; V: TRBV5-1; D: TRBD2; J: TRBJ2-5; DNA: TGCGCCAGCAGCTTAACTAGCGGGGGCCAAGAGACCCAGTACTTC; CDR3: CASSLTSGGQETQYF
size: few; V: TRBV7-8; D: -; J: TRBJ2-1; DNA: TGTGCCAGCAGCTGGGACTGGGGCAATGAGCAGTTCTTC; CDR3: CASSWDWGNEQFF
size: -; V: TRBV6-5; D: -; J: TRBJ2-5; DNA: TGTGCCAGCAGTAGACTAGTGGGGCAAGAGACCCAGTACTTC; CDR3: CASSRLVGQETQYF